This TCR beta chain was documented in a study of shared clonotypes between healthy human individuals. Study-level findings and limits: Genetic and exposure-history diversity was limited by the small donor number.

The protocol was immunoSEQ multiplex PCR, while the TCRdb copy is restricted to in-frame clones and leaves out a portion. The data hold roughly 2 million clones, with more than 90% observed a single time. Worth noting for this clone: What it binds is not known.

Germline CDR1 and CDR2: SGHTA and FQGNSA. The CDR3 extends over 11 amino acids. Trimming shortened V by 6 bases and J by 6 bases, and 8 bases separated the two germline ends. The chain carries TRBV7-2 and TRBJ1-1; D gene ambiguous. This TCR derives from a man aged 18 to 29 in good health. Material: naive CD4+ T cells sorted from blood. The subset was: CD45RA+ positively selected. CDR3 DNA sequence: TGTGCCAGCAGTTTCGGGGCTGAAGCTTTCTTT. Amino acid sequence: CASSFGAEAFF.